The rows below give T cell receptor beta chains drawn from one sample of a study of cytomegalovirus exposure and HLA in healthy donors. Libraries were prepared by immunoSEQ multiplex PCR; TCRdb keeps only in-frame clonotypes and omits some of them. The sample lists about 73,000 clones; about 90% were seen once. The material sequenced was PBMCs. These TCRs come from a woman aged 18-29 years in good health and CMV-seropositive. CDR3s include the opening cysteine and the closing phenylalanine or tryptophan. The order of the fields is CDR3 protein, J gene, D gene, V gene. D genes are given only for firm matches.

CDR3aa: CASGDRDYGYTF; j_gene: TRBJ1-2; d_gene: TRBD1; v_gene: TRBV12-5
CDR3aa: CAWAVPTYEQYF; j_gene: TRBJ2-7; d_gene: -; v_gene: TRBV30
CDR3aa: CASSVVGASYNEQFF; j_gene: TRBJ2-1; d_gene: -; v_gene: TRBV9
CDR3aa: CASSPTRDRVVNQPQHF; j_gene: TRBJ1-5; d_gene: TRBD1; v_gene: TRBV7-8
CDR3aa: CAITSGGARDTQYF; j_gene: TRBJ2-3; d_gene: TRBD2; v_gene: TRBV10-3
CDR3aa: CASSLSGGPLGQPQHF; j_gene: TRBJ1-5; d_gene: -; v_gene: TRBV7-2
CDR3aa: CASSPLRGRGYTF; j_gene: TRBJ1-2; d_gene: -; v_gene: TRBV28
CDR3aa: CASSPGTSSYEQYF; j_gene: TRBJ2-7; d_gene: -; v_gene: TRBV27
CDR3aa: CASSEGSSGAYEQYF; j_gene: TRBJ2-7; d_gene: TRBD2; v_gene: TRBV2
CDR3aa: CASSQVSGDQPQHF; j_gene: TRBJ1-5; d_gene: -; v_gene: TRBV4-2
CDR3aa: CASSVGVGDTDTQYF; j_gene: TRBJ2-3; d_gene: -; v_gene: TRBV6-4
CDR3aa: CASSFAETQYF; j_gene: TRBJ2-5; d_gene: -; v_gene: TRBV7-3
CDR3aa: CASSLEFRTGANEQFF; j_gene: TRBJ2-1; d_gene: TRBD1; v_gene: TRBV5-1
CDR3aa: CASSPSVASSYNEQFF; j_gene: TRBJ2-1; d_gene: -; v_gene: TRBV27
CDR3aa: CASSTGYEQYF; j_gene: TRBJ2-7; d_gene: -; v_gene: TRBV14
CDR3aa: CASSDPPGLASNTGELFF; j_gene: TRBJ2-2; d_gene: TRBD2; v_gene: TRBV9
CDR3aa: CASSEGRGGMNTEAFF; j_gene: TRBJ1-1; d_gene: -; v_gene: TRBV5-1
CDR3aa: CASSEGRINQPQHF; j_gene: TRBJ1-5; d_gene: -; v_gene: TRBV2
CDR3aa: CASSLGQGREKLFF; j_gene: TRBJ1-4; d_gene: -; v_gene: TRBV6-5
CDR3aa: CASSFLETGNYEQYF; j_gene: TRBJ2-7; d_gene: -; v_gene: TRBV11-2
CDR3aa: CASSPTGISNEQYF; j_gene: TRBJ2-7; d_gene: -; v_gene: TRBV28
CDR3aa: CASSKRTSGPYNEQFF; j_gene: TRBJ2-1; d_gene: TRBD2; v_gene: TRBV19
CDR3aa: CASSFRQLGLAEPYEQYF; j_gene: TRBJ2-7; d_gene: -; v_gene: TRBV27
CDR3aa: CASSQDPGQGGHEQYF; j_gene: TRBJ2-7; d_gene: TRBD1; v_gene: TRBV4-3
CDR3aa: CASSLTGFSGNEQFF; j_gene: TRBJ2-1; d_gene: -; v_gene: TRBV9
CDR3aa: CASSLGGTGPYEQYF; j_gene: TRBJ2-7; d_gene: TRBD1; v_gene: TRBV27
CDR3aa: CAWGQRDNEQFF; j_gene: TRBJ2-1; d_gene: -; v_gene: TRBV30
CDR3aa: CASSPTTGGGTGELFF; j_gene: TRBJ2-2; d_gene: TRBD1; v_gene: TRBV18
CDR3aa: CASSVLGTAGELFF; j_gene: TRBJ2-2; d_gene: -; v_gene: TRBV2
CDR3aa: CASSVATGSTDTQYF; j_gene: TRBJ2-3; d_gene: -; v_gene: TRBV9
CDR3aa: CASSQEPGTITSANVLTF; j_gene: TRBJ2-6; d_gene: TRBD2; v_gene: TRBV4-2
CDR3aa: CASSLDMPYEQYF; j_gene: TRBJ2-7; d_gene: -; v_gene: TRBV7-2
CDR3aa: CASSQYKSQPQHF; j_gene: TRBJ1-5; d_gene: -; v_gene: TRBV4-1
CDR3aa: CASSFLAGGPMETQYF; j_gene: TRBJ2-5; d_gene: TRBD2; v_gene: TRBV27
CDR3aa: CASRPHRTGANEQYF; j_gene: TRBJ2-7; d_gene: TRBD1; v_gene: TRBV28
CDR3aa: CASSQDVLGFANEKLFF; j_gene: TRBJ1-4; d_gene: -; v_gene: TRBV4-3
CDR3aa: CASNERGLAGYEQYF; j_gene: TRBJ2-7; d_gene: TRBD2; v_gene: TRBV2
CDR3aa: CASTSQGRTDTQYF; j_gene: TRBJ2-3; d_gene: -; v_gene: TRBV2
CDR3aa: CASSDPPAGQRNTEAFF; j_gene: TRBJ1-1; d_gene: TRBD1; v_gene: TRBV9
CDR3aa: CASSLRDSDFYEQYF; j_gene: TRBJ2-7; d_gene: TRBD1; v_gene: TRBV5-1
CDR3aa: CALYRPAEKLFF; j_gene: TRBJ1-4; d_gene: -; v_gene: TRBV30
CDR3aa: CASSQLSRDINEQFF; j_gene: TRBJ2-1; d_gene: -; v_gene: TRBV28
CDR3aa: CASSGRTSGEYEQYF; j_gene: TRBJ2-7; d_gene: TRBD2; v_gene: TRBV27
CDR3aa: CASSPRGLAGGGELFF; j_gene: TRBJ2-2; d_gene: TRBD2; v_gene: TRBV7-2
CDR3aa: CASSLGTSELGQYF; j_gene: TRBJ2-3; d_gene: TRBD2; v_gene: TRBV6-5
CDR3aa: CASSQDPRTGGIEAFF; j_gene: TRBJ1-1; d_gene: TRBD1; v_gene: TRBV4-1
CDR3aa: CASSLTGGTSYEQYF; j_gene: TRBJ2-7; d_gene: TRBD1; v_gene: TRBV7-2
CDR3aa: CASSPYYGNTEAFF; j_gene: TRBJ1-1; d_gene: -; v_gene: TRBV7-2
CDR3aa: CAWSRGQETQYF; j_gene: TRBJ2-5; d_gene: -; v_gene: TRBV30
CDR3aa: CATTSATNEKLFF; j_gene: TRBJ1-4; d_gene: -; v_gene: TRBV30
CDR3aa: CASSPGLAGTYEQYF; j_gene: TRBJ2-7; d_gene: TRBD2; v_gene: TRBV7-9
CDR3aa: CASSLAGTPAYEQYF; j_gene: TRBJ2-7; d_gene: -; v_gene: TRBV5-6
CDR3aa: CASSTQGAEAFF; j_gene: TRBJ1-1; d_gene: TRBD1; v_gene: TRBV7-9
CDR3aa: CASSRTRGLYNEQFF; j_gene: TRBJ2-1; d_gene: TRBD1; v_gene: TRBV7-9
CDR3aa: CASSLATRSNQPQHF; j_gene: TRBJ1-5; d_gene: -; v_gene: TRBV7-8